The sequence of this TCR beta chain was determined in a study of shared clonotypes between healthy human individuals. Trimming stripped 0 bases from V and 5 bases from J, with 11 bases between. The CDR3 is 14 amino acids. Germline CDR1 reads SGHDT; CDR2 reads YYEEEE. On this clone: The antigen is unknown.

The study's findings and limits: Some naive CD4 clonotypes, roughly 5%, turned up in common across several donors. Relative to clonotypes present in all four donors, those not shared had lower generation probabilities.

The study drew all its donors from Caucasian adults living in Nashville, Tennessee. Assay used: immunoSEQ multiplex PCR; TCRdb lists only in-frame clones, some missing. Here the sample spans millions of clones, roughly 96% being singletons. The receptor comes from a man between 18 and 29 years old in good health. The sequenced sample consisted of naive CD4+ T cells sorted from blood. Documented subset: CD45RA+ positively selected. V and J are TRBV5-6 and TRBJ1-2; no firm D call. The CDR3 region has the DNA TGTGCCAGCAGCTTGGGGCAGGCCCAATATGGCTACACCTTC. It codes for CASSLGQAQYGYTF.